The 16 T cell receptor beta chains below were found in one sample sequenced in a study of cytomegalovirus exposure and HLA in healthy donors. 13 Jbeta primers and 60 Vbeta primers were used for the PCR. Sequencing used immunoSEQ multiplex PCR; TCRdb keeps in-frame clones, though not all of them. In all, the sample yields roughly 100,000 clones. The material sequenced was PBMCs. The source of these receptors is a man aged 40-55 years in good health and CMV-seronegative.

J is TRBJ1-1 and V is TRBV5-5; tentatively, D is TRBD1 (5 bases). The germline V gene encodes CDR1 SGHKS and CDR2 YYEKEE (reference sequence). The V end lost 4 bases, the J end lost 1 base, and 11 bases lay between the germline ends. The CDR3 sequence is 14 residues long. CDR3 bases: TGTGCCAGCAGCGCGCGGGACTGGAACACTGAAGCTTTCTTT. This translates into CASSARDWNTEAFF.

The chain uses TRBV2 and TRBJ2-7, with 12 positions matching TRBD2. J lost 3 bases, V lost 3 bases, and 3 bases had no gene match. The CDR3 has 15 amino acids. CDR1 and CDR2 (germline): SNHLY, FYNNEI. The CDR3 sequence is CASSEGLAGLYEQYF. The CDR3 coding sequence is TGTGCCAGCAGTGAGGGACTAGCGGGTCTCTACGAGCAGTACTTC.

The rearrangement uses TRBV4-1 and TRBJ1-2; D may be TRBD1 (5 bases). Between the trimmed V and J ends, which lost 4 bases and 5 bases, there was a span of 17 bases. Looked up from germline, CDR1 is MGHRA and CDR2 is YSYEKL. The CDR3 consists of 15 residues. The CDR3 sequence: CASSPDGGDTYGYTF. CDR3 in DNA: TGCGCCAGCAGCCCGGATGGGGGGGATACTTATGGCTACACCTTC.

The chain has TRBV7-9 and TRBJ1-1; 9 bases align to TRBD1. The length of the CDR3 is 14 residues. CDR1 is SEHNR and CDR2 is FQNEAQ in the germline V gene (reference sequence). V was clipped by 8 bases and J by 1 base; unmatched bases: 5. CDR3 residues: CASGDRVANTEAFF. DNA of the CDR3: TGTGCCAGCGGGGACAGGGTCGCGAACACTGAAGCTTTCTTT. Supplemented by reference TRBV7-9 and TRBJ1-1, the full variable domain reads DTGVSQNPRHKITKRGQNVTFRCDPISEHNRLYWYRQTLGQGPEFLTYFQNEAQLEKSRLLSDRFSAERPKGSFSTLEIQRTEQGDSAMYLCASGDRVANTEAFFGQGTRLTVV.

The V and J genes are TRBV5-4 and TRBJ2-1, with 10 bases identical to TRBD2. V was pared by 0 bases and J by 5 bases, with 2 bases of the junction left unmatched. Per germline, CDR1 SGHNT and CDR2 YYREEE (reference sequence). The CDR3 extends over 15 amino acids. CDR3 sequence: CASSLGTSGNNEQFF. CDR3 bases: TGTGCCAGCAGCTTGGGGACTAGCGGAAACAATGAGCAGTTCTTC.

The J gene is TRBJ1-2, the V gene TRBV19; 9 nucleotides agree with TRBD1. Germline V lookup: CDR1 LNHDA, CDR2 SQIVND (reference sequence). The CDR3 is 15 amino acids. Losses at the gene ends were 7 bases for V and 8 bases for J; bases not matched to a gene: 14. The CDR3 loop is CASNTHRDRVGGYTF. CDR3 DNA: TGTGCCAGTAACACTCACCGGGACAGGGTCGGCGGCTACACCTTC.

The chain has TRBV7-9 and TRBJ2-6; D perhaps matches TRBD2 (5 bases). Germline CDR1 is SEHNR and CDR2 is FQNEAQ (reference sequence). The CDR3 extends over 16 amino acids. V lost 7 bases and J lost 2, with 15 bases in between. CDR3 sequence reads: CASTPYLEAGANVLTF. The CDR3 DNA follows: TGTGCCAGCACCCCCTATCTGGAGGCTGGGGCCAACGTCCTGACTTTC.

The chain carries TRBV30 and TRBJ2-3; no clear D gene. The ends were cut back, 0 bases at V and 2 bases at J, with 12 bases in the middle. The CDR3 is made up of 15 amino acids. Germline CDR1 GTSNPN, CDR2 SVGIG (reference sequence). Written as DNA, the CDR3 is TGTGCCTGGAGTGTACTTAGTACAGTCACAGATACGCAGTATTTT. Translating it yields CAWSVLSTVTDTQYF.

The rearrangement joins TRBV7-9 to TRBJ2-3; TRBD2 matches 7 bases. Trimming at V came to 6 bases and at J to 0 bases, leaving 0 bases not matched to a gene. Germline-derived CDR1 and CDR2 are SEHNR and FQNEAQ (reference sequence). The CDR3 loop spans 13 amino acids. The CDR3 spells CASRGGSTDTQYF. The CDR3 DNA reads as TGTGCCAGCAGGGGGGGGAGCACAGATACGCAGTATTTT.

The chain uses TRBV29-1 and TRBJ2-6; weak D call: TRBD2 (5 bases). This CDR3 is built from 15 residues. CDR1 is SQVTM, CDR2 ANQGSEA, per germline. V was pared by 0 bases and J by 8 bases, with 14 bases between. CDR3 region: CSVEDRAGLSNVLTF. In DNA form, the CDR3 reads TGCAGCGTTGAAGATCGGGCGGGTTTGTCCAACGTCCTGACTTTC.

This chain links TRBV5-5 with TRBJ2-5; 7 positions match TRBD2. Germline-derived CDR1 and CDR2 are SGHKS and YYEKEE (reference sequence). After removal of 2 bases from V and 5 bases from J, the junction contained 3 bases not matched to a gene. This CDR3 spans 13 amino acids. As DNA, the CDR3 is TGTGCCAGCAGCTTTGGACTAGTGGAGACCCAGTACTTC. Encoded protein: CASSFGLVETQYF.

This chain joins TRBV2 and TRBJ2-7; D possibly corresponds to TRBD2 (6 bases). V was pared by 8 bases and J by 4 bases, with 15 bases between. The CDR3 loop spans 13 amino acids. Germline CDR1 and CDR2: SNHLY and FYNNEI. The CDR3 DNA follows: TGTGCCAGCGTGGGGCGGGAAAATTACGAGCAGTACTTC. It is translated as CASVGRENYEQYF.

The CDR3 coding sequence is TGTGCCAGCATCCTACAGGGTGGAGTTGATACGCAGTATTTT. It encodes CASILQGGVDTQYF. This chain joins TRBV2 and TRBJ2-3; the D gene is possibly TRBD1 (6 bases). This CDR3 spans 14 amino acids. The ends were cut back, 7 bases at V and 6 bases at J, with 17 bases in the middle. The germline V gene encodes CDR1 SNHLY and CDR2 FYNNEI.

The chain combines TRBV10-1 with TRBJ2-5, with D maybe TRBD2 (6 bases). Germline CDR1 reads WNHNN; CDR2 reads SYGVQD (reference sequence). The CDR3 length is 14 residues. Trimming took off 5 bases at V and 1 base at J, with 11 bases between the two ends. The CDR3 DNA reads as TGCGCCAGCAGTAAGGCGGGGATCCAAGAGACCCAGTACTTC. Its protein product is CASSKAGIQETQYF.

The rearrangement links TRBV27 to TRBJ2-7; 13 bases fit TRBD2. Germline CDR1 MNHEY, CDR2 SMNVEV (reference sequence). V was pared by 5 bases and J by 1 base, with 5 bases of the junction left unmatched. The CDR3 has 16 residues. CDR3 nucleotide sequence: TGTGCCAGCAGTCCACTAGCGGGAGGGGTATCCTACGAGCAGTACTTC. It is translated as CASSPLAGGVSYEQYF.

V and J are TRBV5-1 and TRBJ2-5, with TRBD1 matching over 10 bases. The DNA end lines up better with TRBJ2-7; the J call may be wrong. CDR1 and CDR2 from the germline V gene are SGHRS and YFSETQ. This CDR3 contains 17 residues. In DNA form, the CDR3 reads TGCGCCAGCAGCTGGAACCGGGACAGGGGTATCCAGGACGAGCAGTACTTC. Protein: CASSWNRDRGIQDEQYF.